The 19 T cell receptor beta chains presented below share a single source sample, sequenced in a study of blood T cell repertoires in COVID-19. The data were produced by immunoSEQ multiplex PCR, yet TCRdb's version contains in-frame clones alone and is incomplete. The sample gives 250,000 to 300,000 clones, around 86% of which show up once; 2.5% to 3.5% is in the top ten. The sample was peripheral blood. The receptors derive from a woman aged 60-70 years with active or convalescent COVID-19.

The chain is built from TRBV4-2 and TRBJ2-2, with TRBD2 as a possible D gene (6 bases). Per germline, CDR1 LGHNA and CDR2 YNFKEQ. The CDR3 consists of 18 residues. V was shortened by 1 base and J by 3 bases, with 18 bases between the two germline ends. The CDR3 reads CASSQAPLGGDDTGELFF. As DNA, the CDR3 is TGTGCCAGCAGCCAAGCCCCACTAGGCGGGGATGACACCGGGGAGCTGTTTTTT.

This rearrangement joins TRBV6-6 to TRBJ2-7; TRBD1 aligns across 10 bases. The germline CDR1 and CDR2 sequences are MNHNY and SVGAGI (reference sequence). J lost 5 bases, V lost 5 bases, and 6 bases had no gene match. The CDR3 covers 14 residues. The CDR3 protein is CASSTTGGADEQYF. In DNA, the CDR3 is TGTGCCAGCAGTACGACAGGGGGCGCGGACGAGCAGTACTTC.

This clone is a singleton in its sample. The rearrangement links TRBV7-2 to TRBJ2-7; 9 bases agree with TRBD2. Germline V lookup: CDR1 SGHTA, CDR2 FQGNSA. The CDR3 contains 15 residues. Germline trimming cut 5 bases from V and 4 bases from J; bases unmatched to any gene: 9. CDR3 region: CASSPVPSGVYEQYF. As DNA, the CDR3 is TGTGCCAGCAGCCCGGTGCCTAGCGGGGTGTACGAGCAGTACTTC.

The CDR3 reads CASSMRQGAFNSPLHF. CDR3 in DNA: TGTGCCAGCAGCATGAGACAGGGGGCTTTTAATTCACCCCTCCACTTT. The chain is built from TRBV7-2 and TRBJ1-6; 10 bases are a match to TRBD1. This CDR3 contains 16 residues. Looked up from germline, CDR1 is SGHTA and CDR2 is FQGNSA. The trim removed 5 bases at V and 6 bases at J, leaving 7 bases unmatched.

The V gene is TRBV7-6, the J gene TRBJ1-2; 9 bases fit TRBD1. V dropped 5 bases and J dropped 4; count of bases not matched to a gene: 8. The CDR3 spans 15 residues. Germline V gives CDR1 SGHVS, CDR2 FNYEAQ. The CDR3 nucleotides are TGTGCCAGCAGCCTTGGGACAGGGCGCGGCTATGGCTACACCTTC. Amino acids: CASSLGTGRGYGYTF.

The chain is built from TRBV3-1 (or the pseudogene TRBV3-2) and TRBJ2-7; unclear D gene. The CDR3 totals 13 residues. The V end was cut by 6 bases, the J end by 2 bases, with 11 bases between. CDR1 is LGHDT, CDR2 YNNKEL, per germline (reference sequence). As DNA, the CDR3 is TGTGCCAGCAGAAGAAGCCCCGCCTACGAGCAGTACTTC. It codes for CASRRSPAYEQYF.

The J gene is TRBJ2-7, the V gene TRBV4-3; 9 bases match TRBD1. The V gene's germline CDR1 is LGHNA and CDR2 YSLEER. V lost 3 bases to trimming and J lost 4 bases; unmatched junction nucleotides: 4. The CDR3 spans 14 residues. In nucleotides, the CDR3 is TGCGCCAGCAGCCATGGGACAGGGTCTTACGAGCAGTACTTC. Translating it yields CASSHGTGSYEQYF.

The chain has TRBV5-1 and TRBJ2-2; D possibly corresponds to TRBD2 (6 bases). The CDR3 extends over 15 amino acids. The germline V gene has CDR1 SGHRS and CDR2 YFSETQ. V lost 4 bases and J lost 1, with 11 bases in between. CDR3 region: CASSQEAGNTGELFF. CDR3 nucleotides: TGCGCCAGCAGCCAAGAAGCGGGGAACACCGGGGAGCTGTTTTTT.

The chain recombines TRBV19 with TRBJ1-5, with TRBD1 matching 8 bases. V gave up 5 bases and J gave up 7 bases; unmatched junction bases: 7. The germline gives CDR1 LNHDA, CDR2 SQIVND (reference sequence). The CDR3 is made up of 14 amino acids. CDR3 amino acids: CASSPSGGRQPQHF. CDR3 nucleotide sequence: TGTGCCAGTAGTCCCTCAGGGGGCAGACAGCCCCAGCATTTT. Drawing the rest from reference TRBV19 and TRBJ1-5, the complete variable domain is DGGITQSPKYLFRKEGQNVTLSCEQNLNHDAMYWYRQDPGQGLRLIYYSQIVNDFQKGDIAEGYSVSREKKESFPLTVTSAQKNPTAFYLCASSPSGGRQPQHFGDGTRLSIL.

This clone was seen just once. The chain recombines TRBV21-1 with TRBJ1-5; the D segment call TRBD1 is taken from the table without a DNA check. TRBV21-1 corresponds to a pseudogene. The CDR3 consists of 15 residues. The CDR3 region has the DNA TGTGCCAGCAGCAAGCTCAGGGCCAGGTCGTGCCCCCAGCATTTT. It encodes CASSKLRARSCPQHF.

This sequence joins TRBV27 and TRBJ1-6; 8 positions agree with TRBD1. V gave up 3 bases and J gave up 2 bases; unmatched junction bases: 0. This CDR3 has 15 amino acids. CDR1 and CDR2 (germline): MNHEY, SMNVEV (reference sequence). The DNA of the CDR3 is TGTGCCAGCAGTTTGACAGGGGCCTATAATTCACCCCTCCACTTT. It specifies CASSLTGAYNSPLHF.

The rearrangement links TRBV30 to TRBJ1-5; the match to TRBD1 covers 7 bases. V shed 4 bases, J shed 3 bases, and the junction held 6 bases outside the gene matches. Germline V lookup: CDR1 GTSNPN, CDR2 SVGIG (reference sequence). CDR3 length: 14 residues. For the CDR3, the DNA is TGTGCCTGGACTACGACAGGGAACAATCAGCCCCAGCATTTT. Amino acid sequence: CAWTTTGNNQPQHF.

J is TRBJ1-6 and V is TRBV7-8; possible D gene TRBD1, 6 bases. Trimming shortened V by 6 bases and J by 0 bases, and 15 bases separated the two germline ends. The germline V gene has CDR1 SGHVS and CDR2 FQNEAQ. The CDR3 has 17 residues. The CDR3 nucleotides are TGTGCCAGCAGGAACGACAGGCCGAGCTCCTATAATTCACCCCTCCACTTT. The encoded protein is CASRNDRPSSYNSPLHF.

This clone was counted only a few times. V is TRBV4-3 and J is TRBJ1-2, with 7 nucleotides matching TRBD1. This CDR3 is built from 15 residues. Germline V CDR1 and CDR2: LGHNA, YSLEER. J gave up 3 bases and V 3 bases, and 7 bases lay outside the gene matches. CDR3 region: CASSHYRGQDYGYTF. CDR3 sequence (DNA): TGCGCCAGCAGCCACTACCGAGGACAGGACTATGGCTACACCTTC.

This chain connects TRBV5-4 to TRBJ2-7, with 7 bases identical to TRBD2. This CDR3 has 14 residues. In germline, CDR1 is SGHNT, CDR2 YYREEE (reference sequence). Germline trimming cut 5 bases from V and 3 bases from J; bases unmatched to any gene: 8. DNA of the CDR3: TGTGCCAGCAGTCCTAACTGGGGGGGCTACGAGCAGTACTTC. It yields the protein CASSPNWGGYEQYF.

The chain joins TRBV19 to TRBJ2-7; a possible D gene is TRBD1 (5 bases). Trimming cost V 4 bases and J 5 bases, with 9 bases left between them. This CDR3 contains 12 residues. The germline V gene has CDR1 LNHDA and CDR2 SQIVND (reference sequence). CDR3 in amino acids: CASSSRVDEQYF. CDR3 nucleotide sequence: TGTGCCAGTAGTAGCAGGGTGGACGAGCAGTACTTC. Full variable domain (rest looked up from reference TRBV19 and TRBJ2-7): DGGITQSPKYLFRKEGQNVTLSCEQNLNHDAMYWYRQDPGQGLRLIYYSQIVNDFQKGDIAEGYSVSREKKESFPLTVTSAQKNPTAFYLCASSSRVDEQYFGPGTRLTVT.

The V call is TRBV5-4, the J call TRBJ2-1; D might be TRBD1 (5 bases). CDR3 size: 15 residues. Germline loops: CDR1 SGHNT, CDR2 YYREEE (reference sequence). V lost 4 bases to trimming and J lost 0 bases, with 11 bases between them. In DNA form, the CDR3 reads TGTGCCAGCAGCCACGACAGTAGCTCCTACAATGAGCAGTTCTTC. Its protein is CASSHDSSSYNEQFF.

The V gene is TRBV9, the J gene TRBJ2-7; TRBD2 matches at 13 bases. The V gene's germline CDR1 is SGDLS and CDR2 YYNGEE. The CDR3 loop spans 18 amino acids. The junction had 7 bases not matched to a gene; V was cut back by 1 base and J by 0 bases. CDR3 protein: CASSVSGTSGVPSYEQYF. The CDR3 nucleotides are TGTGCCAGCAGCGTATCTGGGACTAGCGGGGTCCCCTCCTACGAGCAGTACTTC.

In the case of this clone: The sample holds other DNA sequences that translate to the same CDR3. The chain uses TRBV10-3 and TRBJ2-3; TRBD2 agrees at 12 bases. This CDR3 has 15 amino acids. The V gene end was trimmed by 0 bases and the J gene end by 6 bases; junction bases not matched to a gene: 1. CDR1 and CDR2 (germline): ENHRY, SYGVKD. For the CDR3, the DNA is TGTGCCATCAGTGAGTCTACTAGCGGGGGGGATACGCAGTATTTT. Protein: CAISESTSGGDTQYF.